This T cell receptor (beta chain) derives from a study of OX40 agonist ivuxolimab in advanced cancers. Concerning the study at large: The costimulatory receptor OX40 (CD134) was targeted by ivuxolimab, a fully human IgG2 agonistic monoclonal antibody. Intravenous ivuxolimab was administered to patients every 2 weeks at six dose levels: 0.01, 0.1, 0.3, 1.5, 3 and 10 mg/kg. Of the roughly 52 dose-escalation patients, hepatocellular carcinoma was present in about 20, melanoma in around 15, renal cell carcinoma in 9 and head and neck cancer in 9. A male proportion of 70% to 90% and a mean age of around 60 years, ranging from about 23 to 79, were recorded for the dose-escalation cohort. Prior anti-PD-1, anti-PD-L1 or anti-CTLA-4 therapy was permitted, and approximately 41% of dose-escalation patients had received checkpoint inhibitors. Partial responses occurred in three dose-escalation patients, of whom one had hepatocellular carcinoma and two had cutaneous melanoma. The purpose of peripheral TCRbeta sequencing was to test whether ivuxolimab changed TCR sequence diversity and led to clonal T-cell expansion. The paper describes the monotherapy dose-escalation part (N ≈ 50 patients) of the phase I trial of ivuxolimab.

Genomic DNA was isolated from the sorted cells so that the TCRbeta CDR3 region could be sequenced. The immunoSEQ Assay was used for sequencing of TCRbeta CDR3 regions. Not all clones reach the TCRdb copy of this immuneACCESS table, which keeps in-frame sequences only. Checked studies attribute under half of the gap to unresolved V genes and leave the rest unexplained. The sample records some 54,000 clones, 70% to 85% of which are singletons. Just under 6.5% of the sample rests with the top ten. Of note for this clone: Its binding antigen is unknown. No base quality information exists; no much larger clone differs at one position.

CDR1 and CDR2 are drawn from the germline V gene: SGHTA, FQGNSA. V drops 5 bases and J drops 7 bases, leaving 14 bases in between. Including cysteine and phenylalanine, the CDR3 has 14 amino acids. Left in the record is the CDR3 DNA by itself, 42 bases read in frame from the first base. Study-wide conclusions, independent of this receptor: In the 0.1-3.0 mg/kg groups, partial responders were among the patients with the lowest normalized peripheral clonal expansion, particularly in CD8+ T cells. At doses of 0.1 to 3.0 mg/kg, clonal expansion of both CD4+ and CD8+ blood T cells was observed from baseline to week 6. On average, CD8+ T cells showed more expanded clones than CD4+ T cells after ivuxolimab. The antigen specificity of the clonally expanded peripheral T cells was not determined. Low levels of normalized T-cell clonal expansion were also seen in some nonresponding patients.

Patients with a history of autoimmune disease or receiving systemic immunosuppression were excluded from the trial. Peripheral blood for TCR sequencing was collected from all dose cohorts at baseline, on cycle 4 day 1, and on cycle 7 day 1. The samples were drawn from a first-in-human, open-label, multicenter phase I dose-escalation trial of ivuxolimab. Adults with locally advanced or metastatic melanoma, renal cell carcinoma, hepatocellular carcinoma or head and neck squamous cell carcinoma were enrolled in the trial. Before TCR sequencing, CD4+ T cells and CD8+ T cells were sorted from peripheral blood as separate populations.

The chain employs TRBV7-2 and TRBJ1-4; the D region possibly corresponds to TRBD1 (6 bases align). Source: CD4+ or CD8+ T cells sorted from blood, taken in a trial of the OX40 agonist ivuxolimab. The sequence was collected from an adult with an advanced solid tumor such as melanoma, head and neck, liver or kidney cancer. The CDR3 sequence is CASSPGVGREKLFF. The sequence in DNA is TGTGCCAGCAGCCCAGGGGTAGGGCGTGAAAAACTGTTTTTT.